The 32 T cell receptor beta chains in this list originate from one sample, sequenced in a study of T cells in narcolepsy. Only in-frame clones appear in the TCRdb table, and some are missing; sequencing was by immunoSEQ multiplex PCR. Among 30,000 to 35,000 clones listed, 75% to 90% were seen once. The sample comprised CD45RA- memory CD4+ T cells from PBMCs. The receptors originated from a human donor with narcolepsy.

This clone is labeled as medium-sized. The chain links TRBV5-1 to TRBJ1-4; possible D gene TRBD1, 5 bases. Germline V gives CDR1 SGHRS, CDR2 YFSETQ. CDR3 length: 14 residues. V was clipped by 2 bases and J by 5 bases, with 10 bases between them. This CDR3 reads CASSLGGGNEKLFF. The CDR3 bases are TGCGCCAGCAGCTTAGGCGGGGGGAATGAAAAACTGTTTTTT.

The chain has TRBV11-1 and TRBJ1-2, with D hard to call. V was pared by 2 bases and J by 7 bases, with 17 bases between. This CDR3 is 15 amino acids long. Germline values: CDR1 SGHAT, CDR2 FQDESV (reference sequence). This CDR3 reads CASSLSVGAIGGYTF. Here the CDR3 DNA reads TGTGCCAGCAGCTTATCGGTCGGCGCGATCGGTGGCTACACCTTC.

The chain employs TRBV29-1 and TRBJ1-5, with D perhaps TRBD1 (6 bases). Germline CDR1 and CDR2: SQVTM and ANQGSEA. The CDR3 runs 13 residues. V was trimmed by 4 bases and J by 5 bases, leaving 12 bases between them. The CDR3 DNA is TGCAGCGTTGCGGACAGATTCGATCAGCCCCAGCATTTT. Translation: CSVADRFDQPQHF.

The J gene is TRBJ2-3, the V gene TRBV23-1; TRBD2 might be the D (7 bases). TRBV23-1 is an ORF for which the function is uncertain. Trimming pared 8 bases from V and 5 bases from J, leaving 29 bases between. The CDR3 is made up of 18 amino acids. CDR3 bases: TGCGCCAGCCCAATGGGGGGGGCCGTCCCCGTACCCCAAGATACGCAGTATTTT. Translated: CASPMGGAVPVPQDTQYF.

J is TRBJ2-7 and V is TRBV2, with D perhaps assigned TRBD1 or TRBD2 (6 bases each). The V end was cut by 7 bases, the J end by 2 bases, with 15 bases between. Per germline, CDR1 SNHLY and CDR2 FYNNEI. This CDR3 is built from 14 residues. The CDR3 loop reads CASTYRDSTYEQYF. The CDR3 DNA sequence: TGTGCCAGCACTTACAGGGACTCAACCTACGAGCAGTACTTC.

The chain employs TRBV29-1 and TRBJ2-3; no clear D. Germline V gives CDR1 SQVTM, CDR2 ANQGSEA. Trimming removed 0 bases at V and 1 base at J, with 2 bases between. The CDR3 runs to 12 residues. The DNA of the CDR3 is TGCAGCGTTGAAGAGGGCACAGATACGCAGTATTTT. The encoded protein is CSVEEGTDTQYF.

The J gene is TRBJ2-3, the V gene TRBV29-1, with a possible D match to TRBD1 (6 bases). The germline V and J ends were trimmed by 4 bases and 4 bases, with 18 bases remaining between them. From germline, CDR1 is SQVTM and CDR2 ANQGSEA. CDR3 length: 15 residues. CDR3 sequence: CSVGAGAYQADTQYF. Written as DNA, the CDR3 is TGCAGCGTTGGGGCAGGGGCCTATCAAGCAGATACGCAGTATTTT.

This rearrangement joins TRBV11-2 to TRBJ2-1, with TRBD2 matching 7 bases. V lost 1 base and J lost 3; bases outside the gene matches: 6. The germline gives CDR1 SGHAT, CDR2 FQNNGV. The CDR3 totals 16 residues. CDR3 DNA: TGTGCCAGCAGCTTAGGAGACGGGGGGTTCTACAATGAGCAGTTCTTC. Amino acid sequence: CASSLGDGGFYNEQFF.

The chain links TRBV25-1 to TRBJ2-3; 14 bases match TRBD2. The CDR3 totals 16 residues. From germline, CDR1 is MGHDK and CDR2 SYGVNS. V lost 4 bases, J lost 4 bases, and 4 bases stayed unmatched. The CDR3 nucleotides are TGTGCCAGCAGTGGGGGGACTAGCGGGGGAGCAGATACGCAGTATTTT. Amino acids: CASSGGTSGGADTQYF.

This clone showed up just once. This chain links TRBV5-1 with TRBJ1-6; possible D gene TRBD1, 5 bases. This CDR3 contains 17 residues. V was shortened by 3 bases and J by 7 bases, with 20 bases between the two germline ends. Germline assignment: CDR1 SGHRS and CDR2 YFSETQ. The CDR3 DNA reads TGCGCCAGCAGCTCTGAGGGCCCGGGGGTAGGAAATTCACCCCTCCACTTT. Amino acids: CASSSEGPGVGNSPLHF.

The rearrangement joins TRBV12-5 to TRBJ2-7, with TRBD1 matching 11 bases. The CDR3 spans 13 residues. The V gene's germline CDR1 is LGHNT and CDR2 FRNRAP. The junction had 6 bases not matched to a gene; V was cut back by 7 bases and J by 7 bases. The CDR3 DNA is TGTGCTAGTGCCACGGACAGGGGGCTTGAGCAGTACTTC. It translates to CASATDRGLEQYF.

This chain connects TRBV28 to TRBJ1-3; tentatively, D is TRBD1 (6 bases). Trimming took off 6 bases at V and 4 bases at J, with 19 bases between the two ends. Germline CDR1 MDHEN, CDR2 SYDVKM. The CDR3 sequence is 16 residues long. The CDR3 here is CASRRPGQGLGNTIYF. CDR3 nucleotides: TGTGCCAGCAGGCGACCGGGACAAGGATTGGGAAACACCATATATTTT.

The table lists this clone with a few counts. The rearrangement uses TRBV6-1 and TRBJ1-4; 10 positions agree with TRBD1. The CDR3 spans 14 residues. The germline V gene has CDR1 MNHNS and CDR2 SASEGT. The J segment lost 8 bases and the V segment lost 6 bases, leaving 6 bases of the junction unmatched. The CDR3 DNA follows: TGTGCCAGCAGGACAGGGGGCATAGACGAAAAACTGTTTTTT. It codes for CASRTGGIDEKLFF.

The chain uses TRBV30 and TRBJ2-1, with D tentatively TRBD1 or TRBD2 (6 bases each). Trimming left V 7 bases short and J 12 bases short, with 19 bases between. Germline V lookup: CDR1 GTSNPN, CDR2 SVGIG (reference sequence). This CDR3 is built from 12 residues. The CDR3 nucleotides read TGTGCCTTGGCCTTGGAGGGGGGCTGGCAGTTCTTC. This encodes CALALEGGWQFF.

This clone was observed a few times. This chain uses TRBV5-4 with TRBJ1-2; D possibly corresponds to TRBD1 (5 bases). Germline V CDR1 and CDR2: SGHNT, YYREEE (reference sequence). The CDR3 runs 14 residues. V was clipped by 0 bases and J by 3 bases, with 9 bases between them. The CDR3 sequence: CASSLAGRDYGYTF. The CDR3 bases are TGTGCCAGCAGCTTGGCAGGCAGGGACTATGGCTACACCTTC.

The gene calls are TRBV11-2 and TRBJ2-2; D gene ambiguous. The germline V gene encodes CDR1 SGHAT and CDR2 FQNNGV. The V and J ends lost 0 bases and 8 bases respectively, with 1 base between them. This CDR3 region has 11 residues. The CDR3, as DNA: TGTGCCAGCAGCTTAGAGGGGGAGCTGTTTTTT. Encoded protein: CASSLEGELFF.

The rearrangement joins TRBV6-6 to TRBJ2-1; D is ambiguous. From germline, CDR1 is MNHNY and CDR2 SVGAGI (reference sequence). This CDR3 comprises 14 residues. Trimming stripped 0 bases from V and 3 bases from J, with 6 bases between. CDR3 in DNA: TGTGCCAGCAGTTACTCCGCTGTCTACAATGAGCAGTTCTTC. It translates to CASSYSAVYNEQFF.

Remarks on this clone: Other DNA sequences of this sample code for an identical CDR3. The rearrangement uses TRBV27 and TRBJ2-7, with 7 bases identical to TRBD1. V shed 1 base and J 3 bases; nucleotides not matched to a gene: 3. This CDR3 has 14 amino acids. Germline loops: CDR1 MNHEY, CDR2 SMNVEV (reference sequence). The CDR3 loop reads CASSLLGQVYEQYF. CDR3 bases: TGTGCCAGCAGTTTATTAGGACAGGTCTACGAGCAGTACTTC.

This chain joins TRBV11-2 and TRBJ1-6; 8 bases fit TRBD1. CDR3 length equals 14 residues. Germline CDR1 reads SGHAT; CDR2 reads FQNNGV. V shed 7 bases, J shed 10 bases, and the junction held 9 bases outside the gene matches. Here the CDR3 DNA reads TGTGCCAGCACCCGGGACAGGACAGGGTCACCCCTCCACTTT. It yields the protein CASTRDRTGSPLHF.

The gene calls are TRBV25-1 and TRBJ2-1; TRBD2 matches 7 bases. This CDR3 region has 13 residues. The junction had 9 bases not matched to a gene; V was cut back by 10 bases and J by 6 bases. Germline CDR1 MGHDK, CDR2 SYGVNS. The CDR3 bases are TGTGCCACGGGGGGTTATTCCCCCAATGAGCAGTTCTTC. It translates to CATGGYSPNEQFF.

CDR3 sequence: CASSLRGGQWNTEAFF. DNA of the CDR3: TGTGCCAGCAGCTTACGAGGCGGGCAGTGGAACACTGAAGCTTTCTTT. The chain couples TRBV11-2 to TRBJ1-1, with unresolved D. With 2 bases removed from V and 1 base from J, the gap between germline ends came to 14 bases. Germline-derived CDR1 and CDR2 are SGHAT and FQNNGV. This CDR3 contains 16 residues.

The chain employs TRBV21-1 and TRBJ2-7; the listed D gene, TRBD1, was not tested against the DNA. TRBV21-1 is assigned pseudogene status. The length of the CDR3 is 15 residues. CDR3 sequence reads: CASSESRDSTYEQYF. CDR3 in DNA: TGTGCCAGCAGCGAGAGCCGGGACAGCACCTACGAGCAGTACTTC.

This sequence joins TRBV2 and TRBJ1-3; tentatively, D is TRBD1 (6 bases). Germline CDR1 is SNHLY and CDR2 is FYNNEI. Trimming took off 8 bases at V and 2 bases at J, with 13 bases between the two ends. This CDR3 region has 14 residues. The CDR3 here is CASRNTGTGNTIYF. The CDR3 bases are TGTGCCAGCCGAAATACAGGGACTGGAAACACCATATATTTT.

The chain combines TRBV7-9 with TRBJ1-6; unclear D gene. Per germline, CDR1 SEHNR and CDR2 FQNEAQ (reference sequence). This CDR3 is built from 15 residues. Trimming took 1 base from V and 2 from J, leaving 6 bases between them. CDR3 in DNA: TGTGCCAGCAGCTTAGGCCCACCCTATAATTCACCCCTCCACTTT. Encoded protein: CASSLGPPYNSPLHF. Variable domain in full (rest from reference TRBV7-9 and TRBJ1-6): DTGVSQNPRHKITKRGQNVTFRCDPISEHNRLYWYRQTLGQGPEFLTYFQNEAQLEKSRLLSDRFSAERPKGSFSTLEIQRTEQGDSAMYLCASSLGPPYNSPLHFGNGTRLTVT.

The chain is built from TRBV27 and TRBJ2-4; 7 bases map to TRBD1. CDR1 is MNHEY, CDR2 SMNVEV, per germline (reference sequence). The ends lost 5 bases at V and 8 bases at J; junction bases unmatched: 9. The CDR3 covers 14 residues. The DNA of the CDR3 is TGTGCCAGCAGTAGACAGGGTGTTTACGACATTCAGTACTTC. It encodes CASSRQGVYDIQYF.

This chain connects TRBV18 to TRBJ2-3; 7 bases are a match to TRBD2. This CDR3 spans 13 amino acids. Germline-derived CDR1 and CDR2 are KGHSH and LQKENI. Unmatched junction bases numbered 7, after V lost 8 bases and J lost 5 bases. The CDR3 is CASRSGVGDTQYF. The CDR3 DNA reads TGTGCCAGCAGAAGCGGGGTAGGAGATACGCAGTATTTT.

The chain links TRBV29-1 to TRBJ2-7; TRBD1 matches at 12 bases. Germline V gene data show CDR1 as SQVTM and CDR2 as ANQGSEA. With V trimmed by 6 bases and J by 6 bases, 12 bases remained unmatched. The CDR3 loop spans 15 amino acids. The CDR3, as DNA: TGCAGCGTCAAGAAACCGGGACAGGGGGCTGGCGAGCAGTACTTC. Residues: CSVKKPGQGAGEQYF.

J is TRBJ1-1 and V is TRBV11-2; D may be TRBD1 (5 bases). CDR1 and CDR2 from the germline V gene are SGHAT and FQNNGV. The CDR3 contains 14 residues. Trimming cost V 4 bases and J 1 base, with 10 bases left between them. Here the CDR3 reads CASSSQRGNTEAFF. DNA for the CDR3: TGTGCCAGCAGCTCACAGAGGGGGAACACTGAAGCTTTCTTT.

The chain links TRBV5-1 to TRBJ1-5; TRBD1 aligns across 9 bases. CDR1 is SGHRS and CDR2 is YFSETQ in the germline V gene. The J segment lost 0 bases and the V segment lost 4 bases, leaving 2 bases of the junction unmatched. This CDR3 has 15 amino acids. This chain's CDR3 is CASSQTGGSNQPQHF. The CDR3 region has the DNA TGCGCCAGCAGCCAGACAGGGGGTAGCAATCAGCCCCAGCATTTT.

This chain links TRBV19 with TRBJ1-2, with TRBD1 matching over 10 bases. J gave up 4 bases and V 3 bases, and 5 bases lay outside the gene matches. This CDR3 has 15 amino acids. Germline CDR1 LNHDA, CDR2 SQIVND (reference sequence). The CDR3 sequence is CASSIRGQGSYGYTF. CDR3 bases: TGTGCCAGTAGTATTAGGGGACAGGGGTCCTATGGCTACACCTTC.

This clone has just a few counts. The chain combines TRBV9 with TRBJ1-6; D unclear. The CDR3 runs 16 residues. Germline V gene lookup returns CDR1 SGDLS and CDR2 YYNGEE. Trimming left V 4 bases short and J 2 bases short, with 13 bases between. DNA for the CDR3: TGTGCCAGCAGCCCCCAGATGGCCACCTATAATTCACCCCTCCACTTT. Residues: CASSPQMATYNSPLHF. The full variable domain, in which reference TRBV9 and TRBJ1-6 provide the parts outside the CDR3, is DSGVTQTPKHLITATGQRVTLRCSPRSGDLSVYWYQQSLDQGLQFLIQYYNGEERAKGNILERFSAQQFPDLHSELNLSSLELGDSALYFCASSPQMATYNSPLHFGNGTRLTVT.

The chain employs TRBV5-1 and TRBJ2-1, with D tentatively TRBD1 or TRBD2 (5 bases each). Trimming left V 6 bases short and J 1 base short, with 8 bases between. Germline V lookup: CDR1 SGHRS, CDR2 YFSETQ. The length of the CDR3 is 13 residues. CDR3 residues: CASMGVSYNEQFF. CDR3 coding DNA: TGCGCCAGCATGGGGGTATCCTACAATGAGCAGTTCTTC.